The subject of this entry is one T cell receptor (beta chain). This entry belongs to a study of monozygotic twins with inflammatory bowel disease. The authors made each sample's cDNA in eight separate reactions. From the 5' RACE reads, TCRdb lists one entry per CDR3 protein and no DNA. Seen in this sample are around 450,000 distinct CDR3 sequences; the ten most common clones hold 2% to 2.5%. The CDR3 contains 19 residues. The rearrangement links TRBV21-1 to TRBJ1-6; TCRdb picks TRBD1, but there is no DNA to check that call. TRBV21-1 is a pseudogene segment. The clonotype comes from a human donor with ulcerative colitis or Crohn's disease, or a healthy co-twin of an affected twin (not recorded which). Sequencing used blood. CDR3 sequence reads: CASSLQGRGGDVLNSPLHF.